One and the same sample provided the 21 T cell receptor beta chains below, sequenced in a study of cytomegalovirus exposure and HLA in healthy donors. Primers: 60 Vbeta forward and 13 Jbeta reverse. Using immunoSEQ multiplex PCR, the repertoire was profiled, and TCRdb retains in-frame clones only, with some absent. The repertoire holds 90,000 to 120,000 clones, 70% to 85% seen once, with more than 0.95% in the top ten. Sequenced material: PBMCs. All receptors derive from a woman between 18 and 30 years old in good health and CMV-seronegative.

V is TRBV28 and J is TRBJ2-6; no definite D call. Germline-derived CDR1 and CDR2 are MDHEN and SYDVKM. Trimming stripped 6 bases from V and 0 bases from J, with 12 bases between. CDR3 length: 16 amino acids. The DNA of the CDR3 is TGTGCCAGCAGCTCAGGAACAGTCTCTGGGGCCAACGTCCTGACTTTC. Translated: CASSSGTVSGANVLTF. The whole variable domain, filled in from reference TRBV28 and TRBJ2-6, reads DVKVTQSSRYLVKRTGEKVFLECVQDMDHENMFWYRQDPGLGLRLIYFSYDVKMKEKGDIPEGYSVSREKKERFSLILESASTNQTSMYLCASSSGTVSGANVLTFGAGSRLTVL.

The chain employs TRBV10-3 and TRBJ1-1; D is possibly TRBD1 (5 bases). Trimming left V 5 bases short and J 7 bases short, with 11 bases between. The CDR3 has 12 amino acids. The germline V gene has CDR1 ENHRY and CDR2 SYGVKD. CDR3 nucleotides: TGTGCCATCAGTCGAGACAGATATGAAGCTTTCTTT. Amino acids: CAISRDRYEAFF.

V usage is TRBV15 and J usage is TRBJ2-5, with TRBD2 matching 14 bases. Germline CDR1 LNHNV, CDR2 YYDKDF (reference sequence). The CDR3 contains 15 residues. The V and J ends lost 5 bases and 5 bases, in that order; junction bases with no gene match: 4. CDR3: CATSGTSGSYETQYF. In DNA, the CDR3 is TGTGCCACCAGCGGGACTAGCGGGAGTTACGAGACCCAGTACTTC. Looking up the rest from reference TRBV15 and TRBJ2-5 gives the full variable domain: DAMVIQNPRYQVTQFGKPVTLSCSQTLNHNVMYWYQQKSSQAPKLLFHYYDKDFNNEADTPDNFQSRRPNTSFCFLDIRSPGLGDTAMYLCATSGTSGSYETQYFGPGTRLLVL.

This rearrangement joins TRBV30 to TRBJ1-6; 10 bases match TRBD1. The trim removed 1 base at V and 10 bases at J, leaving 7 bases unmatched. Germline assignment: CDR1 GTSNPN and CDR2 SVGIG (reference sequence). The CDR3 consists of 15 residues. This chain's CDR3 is CAWSGDRGLGSPLHF. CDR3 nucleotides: TGTGCCTGGAGTGGAGACAGGGGGCTTGGGTCACCCCTCCACTTT. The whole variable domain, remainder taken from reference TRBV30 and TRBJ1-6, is SQTIHQWPATLVQPVGSPLSLECTVEGTSNPNLYWYRQAAGRGLQLLFYSVGIGQISSEVPQNLSASRPQDRQFILSSKKLLLSDSGFYLCAWSGDRGLGSPLHFGNGTRLTVT.

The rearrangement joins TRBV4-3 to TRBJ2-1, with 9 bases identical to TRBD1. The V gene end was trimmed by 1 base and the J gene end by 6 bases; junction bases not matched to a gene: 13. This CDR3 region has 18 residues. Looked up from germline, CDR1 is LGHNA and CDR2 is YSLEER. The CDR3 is CASSQVLRPGQGSNEQFF. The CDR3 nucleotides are TGCGCCAGCAGCCAAGTTCTCCGCCCGGGACAGGGCTCCAATGAGCAGTTCTTC.

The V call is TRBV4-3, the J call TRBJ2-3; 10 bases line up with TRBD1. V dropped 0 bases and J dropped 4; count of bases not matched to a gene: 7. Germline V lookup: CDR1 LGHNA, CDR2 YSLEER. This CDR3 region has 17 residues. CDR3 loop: CASSQDGAGTGADTQYF. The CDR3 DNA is TGCGCCAGCAGCCAAGATGGGGCGGGGACAGGGGCAGATACGCAGTATTTT.

The CDR3 reads CASSLAPGTGGKGTGELFF. The CDR3 nucleotides read TGTGCCAGCAGCTTAGCCCCAGGAACAGGGGGCAAAGGCACCGGGGAGCTGTTTTTT. This chain joins TRBV11-2 and TRBJ2-2; TRBD1 matches at 9 bases. Germline lookup yields CDR1 SGHAT and CDR2 FQNNGV. J lost 4 bases, V lost 1 base, and 13 bases had no gene match. The CDR3 totals 19 residues.

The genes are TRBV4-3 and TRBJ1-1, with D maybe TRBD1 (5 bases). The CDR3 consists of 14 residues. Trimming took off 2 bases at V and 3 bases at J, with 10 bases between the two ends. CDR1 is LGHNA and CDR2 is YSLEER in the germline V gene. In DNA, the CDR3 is TGCGCCAGCAGCCAAACCAGGGTGGACACTGAAGCTTTCTTT. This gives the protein CASSQTRVDTEAFF.

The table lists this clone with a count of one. Here the CDR3 reads CASSHGTGGEYEQYF. The CDR3 DNA follows: TGCGCCAGCAGCCACGGGACAGGGGGCGAATACGAGCAGTACTTC. The chain joins TRBV4-3 to TRBJ2-7, with 12 bases fitting TRBD1. V dropped 3 bases and J dropped 4; count of bases not matched to a gene: 4. This CDR3 region has 15 residues. Germline CDR1 LGHNA, CDR2 YSLEER.

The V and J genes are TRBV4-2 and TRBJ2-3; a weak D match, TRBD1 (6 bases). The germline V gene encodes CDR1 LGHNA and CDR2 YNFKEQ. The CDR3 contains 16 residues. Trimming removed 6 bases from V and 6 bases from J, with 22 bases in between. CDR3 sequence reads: CASRTGAGMLRDTQYF. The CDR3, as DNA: TGTGCCAGCAGGACAGGAGCCGGGATGCTAAGGGATACGCAGTATTTT.

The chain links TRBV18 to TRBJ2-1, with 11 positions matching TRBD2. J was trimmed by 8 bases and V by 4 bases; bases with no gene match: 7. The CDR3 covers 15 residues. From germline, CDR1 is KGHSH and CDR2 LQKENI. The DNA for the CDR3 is TGTGCCAGCTCACTGGGGCTAGCGGGAGGCGATGAGCAGTTCTTC. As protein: CASSLGLAGGDEQFF.

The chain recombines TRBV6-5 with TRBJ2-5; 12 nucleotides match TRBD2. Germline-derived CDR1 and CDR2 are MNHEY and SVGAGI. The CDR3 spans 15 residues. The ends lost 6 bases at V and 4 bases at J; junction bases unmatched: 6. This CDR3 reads CASRPLAGGLETQYF. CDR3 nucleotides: TGTGCCAGCAGGCCTCTAGCGGGGGGGCTAGAGACCCAGTACTTC.

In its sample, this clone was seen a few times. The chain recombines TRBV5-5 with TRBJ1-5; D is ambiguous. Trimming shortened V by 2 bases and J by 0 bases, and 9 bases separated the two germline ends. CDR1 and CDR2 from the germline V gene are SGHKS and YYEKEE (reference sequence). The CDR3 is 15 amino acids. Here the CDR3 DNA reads TGTGCCAGCAGCTTCCAGACTCATAGCAATCAGCCCCAGCATTTT. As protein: CASSFQTHSNQPQHF.

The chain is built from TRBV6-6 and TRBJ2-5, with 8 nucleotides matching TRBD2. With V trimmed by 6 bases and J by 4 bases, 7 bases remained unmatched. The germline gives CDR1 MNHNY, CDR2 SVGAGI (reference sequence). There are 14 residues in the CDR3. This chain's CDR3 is CASSKWSGGETQYF. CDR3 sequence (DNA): TGTGCCAGCAGCAAGTGGAGCGGGGGAGAGACCCAGTACTTC.

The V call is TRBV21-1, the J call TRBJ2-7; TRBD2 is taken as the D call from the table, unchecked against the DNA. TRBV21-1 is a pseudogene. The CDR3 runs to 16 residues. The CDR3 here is CASSSKEWRERGEQYF. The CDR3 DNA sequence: TGTGCCAGCAGCAGCAAAGAGTGGCGGGAGCGTGGCGAGCAGTACTTC.

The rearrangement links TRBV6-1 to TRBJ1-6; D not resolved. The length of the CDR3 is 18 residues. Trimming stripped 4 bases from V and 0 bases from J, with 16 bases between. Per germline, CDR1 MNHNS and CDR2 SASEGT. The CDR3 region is CASSAPSGTLSYNSPLHF. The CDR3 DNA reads TGTGCCAGCAGTGCTCCATCAGGAACGCTCTCCTATAATTCACCCCTCCACTTT.

This CDR3 reads CASSKTSGRGTDTQYF. DNA of the CDR3: TGTGCCAGCAGCAAAACCAGCGGGAGGGGGACAGATACGCAGTATTTT. The rearrangement links TRBV7-2 to TRBJ2-3; 10 positions agree with TRBD2. After removal of 5 bases from V and 3 bases from J, the junction contained 8 bases not matched to a gene. From germline, CDR1 is SGHTA and CDR2 FQGNSA. The CDR3 is 16 amino acids.

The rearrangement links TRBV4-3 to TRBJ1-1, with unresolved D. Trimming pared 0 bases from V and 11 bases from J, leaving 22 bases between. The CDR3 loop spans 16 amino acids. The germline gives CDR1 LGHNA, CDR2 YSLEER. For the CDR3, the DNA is TGCGCCAGCAGCCAAGATCCCGCTTCTCTCCCCCCCGGGGCTTTCTTT. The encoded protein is CASSQDPASLPPGAFF.

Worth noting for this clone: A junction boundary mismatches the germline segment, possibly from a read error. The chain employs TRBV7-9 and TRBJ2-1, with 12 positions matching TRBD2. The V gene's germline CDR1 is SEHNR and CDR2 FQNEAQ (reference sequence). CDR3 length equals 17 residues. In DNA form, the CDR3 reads TGTTCCAGCAGCTTATCCTCTAGCGGGGGGGGTTACAATGAGCAGTTCTTC. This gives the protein CSSSLSSSGGGYNEQFF. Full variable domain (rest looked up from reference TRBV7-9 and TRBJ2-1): DTGVSQNPRHKITKRGQNVTFRCDPISEHNRLYWYRQTLGQGPEFLTYFQNEAQLEKSRLLSDRFSAERPKGSFSTLEIQRTEQGDSAMYLCSSSLSSSGGGYNEQFFGPGTRLTVL.

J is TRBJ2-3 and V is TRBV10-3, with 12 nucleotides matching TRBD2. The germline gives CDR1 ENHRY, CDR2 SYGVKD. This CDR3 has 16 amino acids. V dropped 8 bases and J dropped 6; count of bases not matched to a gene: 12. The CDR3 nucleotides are TGTGCCATCCAGGCTAGCGGGGGGGCCATACGGGATACGCAGTATTTT. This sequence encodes CAIQASGGAIRDTQYF.

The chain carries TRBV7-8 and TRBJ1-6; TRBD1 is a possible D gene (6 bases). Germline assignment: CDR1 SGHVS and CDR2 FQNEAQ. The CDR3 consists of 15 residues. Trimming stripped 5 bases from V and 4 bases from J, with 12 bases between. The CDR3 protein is CASSQGTAYNSPLHF. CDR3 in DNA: TGTGCCAGCAGCCAGGGGACGGCGTATAATTCACCCCTCCACTTT.